This is a list of T cell receptor beta chains from one sample in a study of blood T cell repertoires in COVID-19. Profiling relied on immunoSEQ multiplex PCR, and the TCRdb table lists in-frame clones only, not all of them. The table has 30,000 to 40,000 clones, approximately 85% seen once. Material for sequencing was peripheral blood. The origin of the receptors is a human donor in a cohort sampled during active COVID-19. Both conserved end residues are part of each CDR3. The order of the fields is V gene, clone size, D gene, J gene, CDR3 protein, CDR3 DNA. A D gene is named only where the DNA matches it firmly. Rows may omit the clone size; those that give it use once, few, many or a size class.

>TRBV7-9|-|TRBD1|TRBJ1-6
CASSTQGQGFSPLHF
TGTGCCAGCAGCACCCAGGGACAGGGGTTTTCACCCCTCCACTTT
>TRBV6-5|-|-|TRBJ2-7
CASRPRTADSYEQYF
TGTGCCAGCAGACCCCGCACGGCGGATTCTTACGAGCAGTACTTC
>TRBV5-1|once|TRBD1|TRBJ2-3
CASSPRGRGGGDTQYF
TGCGCCAGCAGCCCGAGGGGGCGCGGAGGAGGAGATACGCAGTATTTT
>TRBV20-1|-|-|TRBJ2-5
CSAEKETQYF
TGCAGTGCAGAGAAAGAGACCCAGTACTTC
>TRBV11-1|-|TRBD2|TRBJ2-1
CASSLAGGNEQFF
TGTGCCAGCAGCTTGGCGGGGGGCAATGAGCAGTTCTTC
>TRBV7-2|-|-|TRBJ2-3
CASSLTRDSDTQYF
TGTGCCAGCAGCTTAACCAGGGATTCAGATACGCAGTATTTT
>TRBV5-4|once|-|TRBJ2-5
CASSWEGQVGEETQYF
TGTGCCAGCAGCTGGGAGGGACAGGTTGGCGAAGAGACCCAGTACTTC
>TRBV5-1|-|TRBD1|TRBJ1-6
CASRGTGGSSSYNSPLHF
TGCGCCAGCAGGGGCACAGGGGGCTCCAGCTCCTATAATTCACCCCTCCACTTT
>TRBV18|-|-|TRBJ2-3
CASSPLPRAADTQYF
TGTGCCAGCTCACCACTCCCCAGGGCGGCAGATACGCAGTATTTT
>TRBV18|-|-|TRBJ2-1
CASSPGGTTYNEQFF
TGTGCCAGCTCACCAGGGGGGACCACCTACAATGAGCAGTTCTTC
>TRBV7-9|-|-|TRBJ2-2
CASSLGGSTGELFF
TGTGCCAGCAGCTTAGGGGGCAGCACCGGGGAGCTGTTTTTT
>TRBV4-1|-|TRBD1|TRBJ1-2
CASSQWTGQGYGYTF
TGCGCCAGCAGCCAATGGACAGGGCAGGGCTATGGCTACACCTTC
>TRBV7-9|-|-|TRBJ2-5
CASSSHGQAGKTQYF
TGTGCCAGCAGCTCCCACGGACAGGCGGGAAAGACCCAGTACTTC
>TRBV4-2|-|TRBD2|TRBJ2-7
CASSQETSGGFFEQYF
TGTGCCAGCAGCCAAGAGACTAGCGGGGGGTTCTTCGAGCAGTACTTC
>TRBV5-1|-|TRBD1|TRBJ2-7
CASGWDSTYEQYF
TGCGCCAGCGGGTGGGACAGTACCTACGAGCAGTACTTC
>TRBV4-2|-|TRBD2|TRBJ2-1
CASSQEPSGGPTSKEQFF
TGTGCCAGCAGCCAAGAACCTAGCGGGGGCCCCACCTCGAAAGAGCAGTTCTTC
>TRBV2|-|-|TRBJ2-5
CASSLMETQYF
TGTGCCAGCAGCTTAATGGAGACCCAGTACTTC
>TRBV28|-|TRBD1|TRBJ1-5
CASSLLGGTQPQHF
TGTGCCAGCAGTTTATTAGGGGGCACTCAGCCCCAGCATTTT
>TRBV29-1|-|TRBD1|TRBJ2-2
CSAGQGNTGELFF
TGCAGCGCTGGACAGGGTAACACCGGGGAGCTGTTTTTT
>TRBV18|-|-|TRBJ2-1
CASSPPERTYNEQFF
TGTGCCAGCTCACCACCGGAGCGGACCTACAATGAGCAGTTCTTC
>TRBV2|few|-|TRBJ1-1
CAGKEASLNTEAFF
TGTGCCGGCAAGGAAGCCTCTTTGAACACTGAAGCTTTCTTT
>TRBV29-1|-|TRBD1|TRBJ2-1
CSVRDRATYNEQFF
TGCAGCGTACGCGACAGGGCAACCTACAATGAGCAGTTCTTC
>TRBV11-2|-|TRBD1|TRBJ1-2
CASSLGTVYGYTF
TGTGCCAGCAGCCTTGGGACAGTCTATGGCTACACCTTC
>TRBV4-2|-|-|TRBJ1-4
CASSRGGGRRSEKLFF
TGTGCCAGCAGCCGAGGCGGGGGGCGCAGGAGTGAAAAACTGTTTTTT
>TRBV5-6|-|TRBD2|TRBJ2-7
CASSLGEGLASYEQYF
TGTGCCAGCAGCCTGGGGGAGGGACTCGCGAGCTACGAGCAGTACTTC
>TRBV27|-|TRBD1|TRBJ1-6
CASSRDRTYNSPLHF
TGTGCCAGCAGCCGGGACAGAACCTATAATTCACCCCTCCACTTT
>TRBV6-5|-|-|TRBJ1-6
CASSPRESYNSPLHF
TGTGCCAGCAGCCCCAGGGAATCCTATAATTCACCCCTCCACTTT
>TRBV27|-|TRBD1|TRBJ1-6
CASSLTGLWDNSPLHF
TGTGCCAGCAGTTTGACAGGGCTTTGGGATAATTCACCCCTCCACTTT
>TRBV3-1/TRBV3-2|-|TRBD1|TRBJ2-3
CASSQDWLEQGASDTQYF
TGTGCCAGCAGCCAAGATTGGTTGGAACAGGGGGCTTCAGATACGCAGTATTTT
>TRBV7-6|-|-|TRBJ2-3
CASSTGQTSTDTQYF
TGTGCCAGCAGCACTGGACAAACTAGCACAGATACGCAGTATTTT
>TRBV5-1|-|-|TRBJ1-3
CASSLAGFSGNTIYF
TGCGCCAGCAGCTTAGCTGGTTTCTCTGGAAACACCATATATTTT
>TRBV4-1|-|-|TRBJ1-2
CASSQALVTGGGYTF
TGCGCCAGCAGCCAAGCCCTCGTGACAGGCGGAGGCTACACCTTC
>TRBV2|once|TRBD1|TRBJ2-5
CASSKDRGGEETQYF
TGTGCCAGCAGTAAGGACAGGGGGGGAGAAGAGACCCAGTACTTC
>TRBV11-2|-|TRBD1|TRBJ2-2
CASSLARPGTGRGAGELFF
TGTGCCAGCAGCTTAGCGCGCCCCGGGACAGGGAGGGGTGCCGGGGAGCTGTTTTTT
>TRBV19|-|-|TRBJ1-3
CASSRGGGNTIYF
TGTGCCAGTAGCCGCGGGGGGGGAAACACCATATATTTT
>TRBV25-1|-|-|TRBJ1-2
CASSEPGANYGYTF
TGTGCCAGCAGTGAGCCAGGGGCTAACTATGGCTACACCTTC
>TRBV19|-|-|TRBJ1-4
CASSINRVEKLFF
TGTGCCAGTAGTATCAACAGGGTGGAAAAACTGTTTTTT
>TRBV20-1|-|TRBD2|TRBJ2-7
CSASSPSGGSSYEQYF
TGCAGTGCTAGTAGTCCTAGCGGGGGGTCGTCCTACGAGCAGTACTTC
>TRBV5-1|-|-|TRBJ1-4
CASSLQGPTTNEKLFF
TGCGCCAGCAGCTTGCAGGGCCCCACAACTAATGAAAAACTGTTTTTT
>TRBV7-3|-|TRBD2|TRBJ2-3
CASSTGTSGSTDTQYF
TGTGCCAGCAGCACCGGGACTAGCGGAAGCACAGATACGCAGTATTTT